This T cell receptor (beta chain) stems from a study of cytomegalovirus exposure and HLA in healthy donors. J was trimmed by 2 bases and V by 3 bases; bases with no gene match: 7. This CDR3 contains 15 residues. Germline V gives CDR1 SGHTA, CDR2 FQGNSA. The protocol was immunoSEQ multiplex PCR, while the TCRdb copy is restricted to in-frame clones and leaves out a portion. The table shows more than 95,000 clones, with roughly 95% occurring only once. The sequence derives from a man younger than 30 in good health and CMV-seronegative. What was sequenced was PBMCs. The rearrangement uses TRBV7-2 and TRBJ2-7; 7 bases map to TRBD1. For the CDR3, the DNA is TGTGCCAGCAGCTTTGACAGGGTAGGGACCTACGAGCAGTACTTC. Translated, it gives CASSFDRVGTYEQYF. Drawing the rest from reference TRBV7-2 and TRBJ2-7, the complete variable domain is GAGVSQSPSNKVTEKGKDVELRCDPISGHTALYWYRQSLGQGLEFLIYFQGNSAPDKSGLPSDRFSAERTGGSVSTLTIQRTQQEDSAVYLCASSFDRVGTYEQYFGPGTRLTVT.